This record covers a single T cell receptor (beta chain). This clone occurred once. The antigen it binds to is not known. The sample holds no much larger clone one base away, and base qualities are not on file. Sequences SGHDT (CDR1) and YYEEEE (CDR2) are obtained from the germline V gene. Deletion took 3 bases off V and 2 bases off J, with a span of 21 bases between the germline ends. Inclusive of the bounding cysteine and phenylalanine, the CDR3 is 17 residues long. The DNA shown is the 51-base CDR3, in frame from base 1. These data belong to a study of blood T cell repertoires in COVID-19 (dated by TCRdb to about 2020). Looking at the study overall: Samples from collaborators originated in the United States, Italy and Spain and spanned both the acute and convalescent phases of COVID-19. Sample metadata almost always included a de-identified subject ID, COVID-19 status, age in years and sex. The repertoires were released in a freely available public database intended as a resource for research on the immune response to SARS-CoV-2. The dataset comprised deeply sampled blood TCRbeta repertoires from subjects exposed to, actively infected with, or recovered from COVID-19. Where available, HLA class I and class II types were taken from metadata supplied by the sample provider and were not determined by assay-based typing. The prospective study material was composed of cDNA or gDNA derived from T cells, B-cell-depleted T cells, or PBMCs. The samples were drawn from the first 160 participants of the ongoing ImmuneRACE study and from more than 1,000 subjects provided by 6 global collaborators. What the study reported, not specific to this receptor: The amount of clinical and demographic metadata varied by source and participant and was provided uncurated.

Participants in the prospective study were enrolled through a virtual design, were aged about 18 to 100 years, and lived in about 25 United States geographic areas. Cohort assignment in the prospective study relied on participant-reported clinical history from a screening survey and a study questionnaire. Each participant in the prospective study had whole blood, serum and a nasopharyngeal or oropharyngeal swab collected by mobile phlebotomists. Participants in the prospective study had the option to provide additional blood draws and questionnaires over a roughly two-month period. Before DNA extraction, blood samples from the prospective study were shipped at room temperature or frozen. TCRbeta CDR3 regions were amplified from genomic DNA using the immunoSEQ Assay, a bias-controlled multiplex PCR. The authors' pipeline ran thus. The number of nucleated cells in each sample was estimated by amplification of reference gene primers within the assay. To quantify the absolute abundance of each unique TCRbeta CDR3 rearrangement, sequence reads were collapsed and filtered. Productive Simpson clonality was computed per sample as the square root of Simpson's diversity index over productive rearrangements. TCRdb provides this immuneACCESS table in a form limited to in-frame rearrangements. Some clones are lacking; in checked studies, under half of them reflect an unresolved V gene, and why the rest are absent is not known. Clonal size and the V and J genes are those of that table, whereas D and trimming came from the DNA. For this sample there are approximately 190,000 clones; approximately 80% appear just once. About 5.5% of the sample lies in the top ten.

This chain joins TRBV5-6 to TRBJ2-7, with an unclear D gene assignment. The sequenced sample was PBMCs or T cells enriched from blood (not recorded which). The sequence came from a woman aged 55-75 years with acute COVID-19. The DNA is as follows: TGTGCCAGCAGCTCCACCCTGACACTTCTAACCACCTACGAGCAGTACTTC. It encodes CASSSTLTLLTTYEQYF.